Listed below are T cell receptor beta chains from one sample, sequenced in a study of shared T cell receptors in the human thymus. Measured with immunoSEQ multiplex PCR; TCRdb has only the in-frame clones, and not every one. The sample lists more than 550,000 clones; 80% to 90% were seen once. These data are also associated with another study on human thymus T cells.

Input material: thymocytes. These receptors all stem from a girl under two years old with a congenital heart defect. CDR3s include the opening cysteine and the closing phenylalanine or tryptophan. The D gene is left open where the match is weak. Rows may omit the clone size; those that give it use once, few, many or a size class.

clone_size: -
d_call: -
v_call: TRBV7-2
j_call: TRBJ2-5
cdr3_aa: CASSLEPGQKETQYF
cdr3_nt: TGTGCCAGCAGCTTAGAACCTGGACAGAAAGAGACCCAGTACTTC

clone_size: -
d_call: -
v_call: TRBV20-1
j_call: TRBJ1-1
cdr3_aa: CSARGESEAFF
cdr3_nt: TGCAGTGCTAGAGGTGAGTCGGAAGCTTTCTTT

clone_size: -
d_call: TRBD1
v_call: TRBV28
j_call: TRBJ2-7
cdr3_aa: CASSRARDRPYEQYF
cdr3_nt: TGTGCCAGCAGCCGGGCCCGGGACAGGCCGTACGAGCAGTACTTC

clone_size: -
d_call: -
v_call: TRBV5-4
j_call: TRBJ2-7
cdr3_aa: CASSLPTAYSYEQYF
cdr3_nt: TGTGCCAGCAGCTTGCCGACAGCCTATTCCTACGAGCAGTACTTC

clone_size: -
d_call: -
v_call: TRBV4-1
j_call: TRBJ2-1
cdr3_aa: CASSQDTDSDNEQFF
cdr3_nt: TGCGCCAGCAGCCAAGATACGGACAGTGACAATGAGCAGTTCTTC

clone_size: -
d_call: TRBD2
v_call: TRBV5-1
j_call: TRBJ2-7
cdr3_aa: CASSLLADYEQYF
cdr3_nt: TGCGCCAGCAGCTTGCTAGCGGACTACGAGCAGTACTTC

clone_size: -
d_call: -
v_call: TRBV19
j_call: TRBJ1-4
cdr3_aa: CASSIWASADSTSTNEKLFF
cdr3_nt: TGTGCCAGTAGTATTTGGGCGAGTGCGGACAGCACCTCAACTAATGAAAAACTGTTTTTT

clone_size: -
d_call: -
v_call: TRBV5-1
j_call: TRBJ2-4
cdr3_aa: CASSLFREPRKNIQYF
cdr3_nt: TGCGCCAGCAGCTTATTCCGGGAGCCACGGAAAAACATTCAGTACTTC

clone_size: -
d_call: -
v_call: TRBV28
j_call: TRBJ2-2
cdr3_aa: CASSFPSRSGELFF
cdr3_nt: TGTGCCAGCAGTTTTCCCTCGAGGTCCGGGGAGCTGTTTTTT

clone_size: -
d_call: TRBD2
v_call: TRBV6-1
j_call: TRBJ2-1
cdr3_aa: CASSEGGTSGGAWYNEQFF
cdr3_nt: TGTGCCAGCAGTGAAGGTGGGACTAGCGGGGGGGCCTGGTACAATGAGCAGTTCTTC

clone_size: -
d_call: -
v_call: TRBV2
j_call: TRBJ2-2
cdr3_aa: CASSDGVGGRYGGELFF
cdr3_nt: TGTGCCAGCAGTGATGGTGTGGGGGGGCGGTATGGCGGGGAGCTGTTTTTT

clone_size: -
d_call: -
v_call: TRBV18
j_call: TRBJ1-2
cdr3_aa: CASSPREGDRIRGGGYTF
cdr3_nt: TGTGCCAGCTCACCCCGAGAAGGAGACAGGATCAGGGGTGGTGGCTACACCTTC

clone_size: -
d_call: -
v_call: TRBV27
j_call: TRBJ2-4
cdr3_aa: CASSLYKAPDCDACIQYF
cdr3_nt: TGTGCCAGCAGTTTATATAAGGCCCCGGACTGCGATGCCTGCATTCAGTACTTC

clone_size: -
d_call: -
v_call: TRBV4-1
j_call: TRBJ1-3
cdr3_aa: CASSQDTQGSGNTIYF
cdr3_nt: TGCGCCAGCAGCCAAGATACACAGGGCTCTGGAAACACCATATATTTT

clone_size: -
d_call: -
v_call: TRBV5-1
j_call: TRBJ1-2
cdr3_aa: CASSLEEGGLRYGYTF
cdr3_nt: TGCGCCAGCAGCTTGGAGGAGGGAGGTCTCCGCTATGGCTACACCTTC

clone_size: -
d_call: -
v_call: TRBV5-1
j_call: TRBJ2-2
cdr3_aa: CASSLERTGELFF
cdr3_nt: TGCGCCAGCAGCTTGGAGCGCACCGGGGAGCTGTTTTTT

clone_size: once
d_call: TRBD2
v_call: TRBV6-5
j_call: TRBJ2-1
cdr3_aa: CASSYVLAGKEFF
cdr3_nt: TGTGCCAGCAGTTACGTTCTAGCGGGGAAGGAGTTCTTC

clone_size: -
d_call: TRBD2
v_call: TRBV5-1
j_call: TRBJ2-1
cdr3_aa: CASSATELAGGSKGQFF
cdr3_nt: TGCGCCAGCAGCGCGACCGAGTTAGCGGGGGGGTCCAAAGGGCAGTTCTTC

clone_size: -
d_call: TRBD2
v_call: TRBV10-3
j_call: TRBJ2-4
cdr3_aa: CAISASGVGKNIQYF
cdr3_nt: TGTGCCATCAGTGCTAGCGGGGTGGGCAAAAACATTCAGTACTTC

clone_size: -
d_call: -
v_call: TRBV6-1
j_call: TRBJ2-3
cdr3_aa: CASRTLHQGTDTQYF
cdr3_nt: TGTGCCAGCAGAACCCTTCATCAGGGAACAGATACGCAGTATTTT

clone_size: -
d_call: TRBD1
v_call: TRBV7-2
j_call: TRBJ1-2
cdr3_aa: CASSPRTGEDGYTF
cdr3_nt: TGTGCCAGCAGCCCGCGGACAGGGGAAGATGGCTACACCTTC

clone_size: -
d_call: -
v_call: TRBV9
j_call: TRBJ2-1
cdr3_aa: CASSVESRRNYNEQFF
cdr3_nt: TGTGCCAGCAGCGTAGAATCTAGACGAAATTACAATGAGCAGTTCTTC

clone_size: -
d_call: -
v_call: TRBV27
j_call: TRBJ2-4
cdr3_aa: CASSAMIQGSKNIQYF
cdr3_nt: TGTGCCAGCAGTGCCATGATTCAGGGTTCCAAAAACATTCAGTACTTC

clone_size: -
d_call: TRBD1
v_call: TRBV5-1
j_call: TRBJ2-2
cdr3_aa: CASRKGGQGNTGELFF
cdr3_nt: TGCGCCAGCCGGAAGGGGGGACAGGGCAACACCGGGGAGCTGTTTTTT

clone_size: -
d_call: TRBD1
v_call: TRBV6-5
j_call: TRBJ2-3
cdr3_aa: CASSEVPGQRQYF
cdr3_nt: TGTGCCAGCAGTGAAGTTCCGGGACAGAGGCAGTATTTT

clone_size: few
d_call: TRBD1
v_call: TRBV6-1
j_call: TRBJ1-3
cdr3_aa: CASSEGRGENHSWCNTIYF
cdr3_nt: TGTGCCAGCAGTGAAGGCAGGGGGGAAAACCACTCTTGGTGTAACACCATATATTTT

clone_size: once
d_call: -
v_call: TRBV5-8
j_call: TRBJ1-2
cdr3_aa: CASSLRTPMLREQGYTF
cdr3_nt: TGTGCCAGCAGCCTTCGGACGCCCATGCTCCGGGAGCAAGGCTACACCTTC

clone_size: -
d_call: -
v_call: TRBV5-1
j_call: TRBJ1-5
cdr3_aa: CASSRGGGQPQHF
cdr3_nt: TGCGCCAGCAGCCGAGGCGGGGGTCAGCCCCAGCATTTT

clone_size: -
d_call: TRBD1
v_call: TRBV4-1
j_call: TRBJ2-7
cdr3_aa: CASSQVSGRGQGTFFPSYEQYF
cdr3_nt: TGCGCCAGCAGCCAAGTTTCGGGGAGGGGACAGGGGACTTTCTTTCCGTCCTACGAGCAGTACTTC

clone_size: -
d_call: -
v_call: TRBV10-3
j_call: TRBJ1-1
cdr3_aa: CAISESRGGKAEAFF
cdr3_nt: TGTGCCATCAGTGAGTCACGGGGGGGCAAGGCTGAAGCTTTCTTT

clone_size: -
d_call: TRBD1
v_call: TRBV9
j_call: TRBJ2-7
cdr3_aa: CASSPTGVSLGEQYF
cdr3_nt: TGTGCCAGCAGCCCCACAGGGGTAAGTCTCGGCGAGCAGTACTTC

clone_size: -
d_call: -
v_call: TRBV7-8
j_call: TRBJ2-1
cdr3_aa: CASSLAARLHEQFF
cdr3_nt: TGTGCCAGCAGCTTAGCCGCACGGTTACATGAGCAGTTCTTC

clone_size: -
d_call: TRBD1
v_call: TRBV29-1
j_call: TRBJ2-6
cdr3_aa: CSAQDGTGKSGANVLTF
cdr3_nt: TGCAGCGCTCAAGACGGGACAGGAAAATCTGGGGCCAACGTCCTGACTTTC

clone_size: -
d_call: -
v_call: TRBV19
j_call: TRBJ1-6
cdr3_aa: CASSIIGLYSPLHF
cdr3_nt: TGTGCCAGTAGTATAATTGGCCTTTATTCACCCCTCCACTTT

clone_size: once
d_call: TRBD1
v_call: TRBV5-8
j_call: TRBJ2-2
cdr3_aa: CASIPQQGPNTGELFF
cdr3_nt: TGTGCCAGCATCCCACAACAGGGGCCGAACACCGGGGAGCTGTTTTTT

clone_size: -
d_call: -
v_call: TRBV11-2
j_call: TRBJ2-1
cdr3_aa: CASSLGGPGRLDNEQFF
cdr3_nt: TGTGCCAGCAGCTTAGGAGGGCCAGGGAGGCTTGACAATGAGCAGTTCTTC

clone_size: -
d_call: -
v_call: TRBV19
j_call: TRBJ1-5
cdr3_aa: CASKTEAFSNQPQHF
cdr3_nt: TGTGCCAGTAAAACCGAAGCATTCTCCAATCAGCCCCAGCATTTT

clone_size: -
d_call: TRBD1
v_call: TRBV19
j_call: TRBJ1-4
cdr3_aa: CASSAGQGDEKLFF
cdr3_nt: TGTGCCAGTAGTGCGGGACAGGGGGATGAAAAACTGTTTTTT

clone_size: -
d_call: TRBD2
v_call: TRBV2
j_call: TRBJ2-3
cdr3_aa: CASNTGLAYSPSTDTQYF
cdr3_nt: TGTGCCAGCAATACGGGACTAGCGTACTCCCCTAGCACAGATACGCAGTATTTT

clone_size: -
d_call: -
v_call: TRBV6-5
j_call: TRBJ1-1
cdr3_aa: CASSRTSGEAFF
cdr3_nt: TGTGCCAGCAGTCGAACATCGGGTGAAGCTTTCTTT

clone_size: -
d_call: -
v_call: TRBV4-1
j_call: TRBJ1-1
cdr3_aa: CASSQGPGVDETEAFF
cdr3_nt: TGCGCCAGCAGCCAAGGGCCCGGGGTAGATGAGACTGAAGCTTTCTTT

clone_size: -
d_call: -
v_call: TRBV2
j_call: TRBJ2-5
cdr3_aa: CAGTDSQETQYF
cdr3_nt: TGTGCCGGGACGGACAGCCAAGAGACCCAGTACTTC

clone_size: -
d_call: -
v_call: TRBV6-1
j_call: TRBJ2-7
cdr3_aa: CASSGKAPGLLFVVQYF
cdr3_nt: TGTGCCAGCAGTGGAAAAGCTCCGGGACTCCTGTTTGTCGTGCAGTACTTC

clone_size: -
d_call: -
v_call: TRBV5-6
j_call: TRBJ2-2
cdr3_aa: CASSLGFSAQGGNGELFF
cdr3_nt: TGTGCCAGCAGCTTGGGTTTTTCGGCCCAGGGAGGTAACGGGGAGCTGTTTTTT

clone_size: -
d_call: TRBD2
v_call: TRBV11-2
j_call: TRBJ2-3
cdr3_aa: CASSLAGGPDTQYF
cdr3_nt: TGTGCCAGCAGCTTAGCGGGGGGGCCAGATACGCAGTATTTT

clone_size: -
d_call: -
v_call: TRBV5-6
j_call: TRBJ1-1
cdr3_aa: CASSFFGVNTEAFF
cdr3_nt: TGTGCCAGCAGCTTCTTCGGGGTGAACACTGAAGCTTTCTTT

clone_size: -
d_call: TRBD1
v_call: TRBV9
j_call: TRBJ1-3
cdr3_aa: CASSVGGQGSGNTIYF
cdr3_nt: TGTGCCAGCAGCGTAGGAGGACAGGGGTCTGGAAACACCATATATTTT

clone_size: -
d_call: -
v_call: TRBV11-2
j_call: TRBJ1-1
cdr3_aa: CASSLEVQGCAFF
cdr3_nt: TGTGCCAGCAGCTTAGAAGTACAGGGATGTGCTTTCTTT

clone_size: -
d_call: -
v_call: TRBV6-5
j_call: TRBJ1-1
cdr3_aa: CASSPGQLRTEAFF
cdr3_nt: TGTGCCAGCAGCCCTGGACAACTGCGCACTGAAGCTTTCTTT

clone_size: -
d_call: -
v_call: TRBV7-8
j_call: TRBJ1-6
cdr3_aa: CASSRGGNSPLHF
cdr3_nt: TGTGCCAGCAGCCGGGGGGGTAATTCACCCCTCCACTTT

clone_size: -
d_call: -
v_call: TRBV28
j_call: TRBJ1-2
cdr3_aa: CASRPSRRLGNFNYGYTF
cdr3_nt: TGTGCCAGCAGACCCAGCCGCAGGCTCGGGAATTTTAACTATGGCTACACCTTC

clone_size: -
d_call: -
v_call: TRBV25-1
j_call: TRBJ1-6
cdr3_aa: CASSEGAPSSYNSPLHF
cdr3_nt: TGTGCCAGCAGTGAAGGTGCCCCGAGCTCCTATAATTCACCCCTCCACTTT

clone_size: -
d_call: -
v_call: TRBV28
j_call: TRBJ2-6
cdr3_aa: CASSLRGGTPPGANVLTF
cdr3_nt: TGTGCCAGCAGTTTAAGGGGGGGGACCCCTCCTGGGGCCAACGTCCTGACTTTC

clone_size: -
d_call: TRBD1
v_call: TRBV19
j_call: TRBJ1-1
cdr3_aa: CASSPYSGTGARQLAFF
cdr3_nt: TGTGCCAGTAGTCCTTACTCCGGGACAGGGGCTAGACAGTTAGCTTTCTTT

clone_size: -
d_call: TRBD1
v_call: TRBV14
j_call: TRBJ2-3
cdr3_aa: CASSRLTGVSTDTQYF
cdr3_nt: TGTGCCAGCAGCCGGTTGACAGGGGTAAGCACAGATACGCAGTATTTT

clone_size: -
d_call: TRBD1
v_call: TRBV5-8
j_call: TRBJ2-2
cdr3_aa: CASSSTGDADTGELFF
cdr3_nt: TGTGCCAGCAGCTCAACAGGGGATGCGGACACCGGGGAGCTGTTTTTT

clone_size: -
d_call: -
v_call: TRBV5-1
j_call: TRBJ2-2
cdr3_aa: CASSGAGSNTGELFF
cdr3_nt: TGCGCCAGCAGCGGGGCAGGTTCGAACACCGGGGAGCTGTTTTTT

clone_size: -
d_call: -
v_call: TRBV10-3
j_call: TRBJ2-7
cdr3_aa: CAISPLEGTYEQYF
cdr3_nt: TGTGCCATCAGCCCCCTGGAGGGGACCTACGAGCAGTACTTC

clone_size: few
d_call: -
v_call: TRBV6-1
j_call: TRBJ1-1
cdr3_aa: CASSGGSNTEAFF
cdr3_nt: TGTGCCAGCAGTGGAGGGTCGAACACTGAAGCTTTCTTT

clone_size: -
d_call: TRBD1
v_call: TRBV28
j_call: TRBJ1-4
cdr3_aa: CASSLVHRGGEKLFF
cdr3_nt: TGTGCCAGCAGTTTAGTCCACAGGGGAGGCGAAAAACTGTTTTTT